This T cell receptor beta chain came from a study of T cell repertoires in cytomegalovirus infection. Across the study: Selected CMV epitopes included recently identified HLA-C-restricted ones as well as well-studied HLA-B-restricted ones. In public TCR beta signatures, there were indications of both CMV infection and matching HLA type.

TCRdb reprocessed the reads with MiXCR, giving one entry per CDR3 protein. The repertoire holds hundreds of thousands of distinct CDR3 sequences, with 25% to 35% as singletons. Looked up from germline, CDR1 is MGHDK and CDR2 is SYGVNS. The CDR3 loop spans 16 amino acids. The trim removed 2 bases at V and 6 bases at J, leaving 11 bases unmatched. Details on this clonotype: Its cognate antigen is unknown.

Study observations and caveats: The study found HLA-C-restricted CMV-specific TCR beta clonotypes dominating the ex vivo response.

The chain carries TRBV25-1 and TRBJ2-7, with 9 bases identical to TRBD1. The sample consisted of cultured PBMCs, taken from culture after CMV antigen stimulation. This receptor was taken from a human donor in good health (CMV status not recorded). Some clones in this sample may be carry-over from other donors' samples. CDR3 bases: TGTGCCAGCAGTGAACACGGGGGACAGGGAAACGGCGAGCAGTACTTC. It codes for CASSEHGGQGNGEQYF.